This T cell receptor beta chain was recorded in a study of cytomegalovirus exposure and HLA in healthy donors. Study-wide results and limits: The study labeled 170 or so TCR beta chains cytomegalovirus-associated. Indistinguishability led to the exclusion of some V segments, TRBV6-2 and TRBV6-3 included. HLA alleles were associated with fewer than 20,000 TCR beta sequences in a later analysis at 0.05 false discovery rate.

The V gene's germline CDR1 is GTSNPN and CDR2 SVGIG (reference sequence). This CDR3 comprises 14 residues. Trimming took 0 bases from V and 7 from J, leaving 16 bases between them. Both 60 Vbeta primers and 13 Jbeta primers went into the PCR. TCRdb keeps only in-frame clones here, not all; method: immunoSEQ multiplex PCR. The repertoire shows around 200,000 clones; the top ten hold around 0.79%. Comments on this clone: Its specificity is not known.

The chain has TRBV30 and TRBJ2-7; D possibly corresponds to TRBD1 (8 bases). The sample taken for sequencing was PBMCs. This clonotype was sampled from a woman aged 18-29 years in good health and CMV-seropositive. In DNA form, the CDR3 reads TGTGCCTGGAGTGTACAGGGGGGGTTCTTTGAGCAGTACTTC. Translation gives CAWSVQGGFFEQYF.